This TCR beta chain was sequenced for a study of spatial heterogeneity in lung cancer. Turning to the study itself: Beta-chain sequences were consistently detected more often than alpha-chain sequences. Mean representation of each unique TCR and UMI combination in the raw reads exceeded 9.5 occurrences.

A distinct unique molecular identifier was carried by each TCR cDNA molecule. TCRdb re-analysed the 5' RACE reads in MiXCR, keeping a single row per CDR3 protein. The data hold 20,000 to 25,000 distinct CDR3 sequences, with approximately 4.5% observed a single time. This clonotype was detected a few times. V gave up 5 bases and J gave up 2 bases; unmatched junction bases: 6. This CDR3 has 15 residues. CDR1 SEHNR and CDR2 FQNEAQ come from the germline V gene (reference sequence). Time point indicated: sample taken at primary tumor resection. Unsorted tumor, nontumor lung tissue or cryopreserved PBMC supplied the whole RNA. Samples were obtained from around 73 donors, all untreated early-stage non-small cell lung cancer patients.

The J gene is TRBJ1-3, the V gene TRBV7-9; 7 bases are a match to TRBD1. The source was PBMCs, collected at surgery. The sequence was obtained from a male donor with early-stage non-small cell lung cancer. The CDR3 nucleotides read TGTGCCAGCAGCCTACAGGGGACCCCTGGAAACACCATATATTTT. Translating gives CASSLQGTPGNTIYF. The full variable domain, completed using reference TRBV7-9 and TRBJ1-3, is DTGVSQNPRHKITKRGQNVTFRCDPISEHNRLYWYRQTLGQGPEFLTYFQNEAQLEKSRLLSDRFSAERPKGSFSTLEIQRTEQGDSAMYLCASSLQGTPGNTIYFGEGSWLTVV.